The present T cell receptor beta chain was sequenced within a study of shared clonotypes between healthy human individuals. Across the whole study: Each donor had three CD4 naive, three CD4 memory, two CD8 naive and one CD8 memory plate.

Using immunoSEQ multiplex PCR, the repertoire was profiled, and TCRdb retains in-frame clones only, with some absent. The sample shows 550,000 to 700,000 clones, 73% of them seen only once. CDR3 size: 15 residues. The V end lost 6 bases, the J end lost 0 bases, and 11 bases lay between the germline ends. Per the germline V gene, CDR1 is MNHNS and CDR2 is SASEGT. The chain couples TRBV6-1 to TRBJ1-4; D not resolved. This TCR came from a woman aged 25 to 39 in good health. The sample comprised memory CD4+ T cells sorted from blood. Subset defined: CD45RA-negative fraction. The CDR3 here is CASRIGQATNEKLFF. For the CDR3, the DNA is TGTGCCAGCAGGATAGGGCAAGCAACTAATGAAAAACTGTTTTTT.